The entry below describes one TCR beta chain. This entry is derived from a study of cytomegalovirus exposure and HLA in healthy donors. Use of 60 Vbeta and 13 Jbeta primers characterized the PCR. Profiling relied on immunoSEQ multiplex PCR, and the TCRdb table lists in-frame clones only, not all of them. Here the sample spans over 150,000 clones, around 84% being singletons. The sequence came from a male donor in good health and CMV-seropositive. The specimen was PBMCs.

This chain's CDR3 is CASSLDPAGASDTQYF. The CDR3 DNA reads TGTGCCAGCAGCTTGGATCCGGCGGGAGCGTCAGATACGCAGTATTTT. V usage is TRBV5-4 and J usage is TRBJ2-3, with TRBD2 identical over 7 bases. This CDR3 has 16 residues. Trimming at V came to 0 bases and at J to 4 bases, leaving 8 bases not matched to a gene. Germline loops: CDR1 SGHNT, CDR2 YYREEE (reference sequence).